Listed here are 9 T cell receptor beta chains from one sample, sequenced in a study of blood T cell repertoires in COVID-19. Data came from immunoSEQ multiplex PCR; TCRdb stores just in-frame clones and leaves some out. The sample consists of 200,000 to 250,000 clones, 86% of them appearing once. Input material: PBMCs or T cells enriched from blood (not recorded which). The receptors derive from a woman in her 40s with acute COVID-19.

The chain joins TRBV6-2 or TRBV6-3 to TRBJ1-5; 8 nucleotides agree with TRBD1. In germline, CDR1 is MNHEY, CDR2 SVGEGT. The CDR3 extends over 16 amino acids. The V gene end was trimmed by 7 bases and the J gene end by 4 bases; junction bases not matched to a gene: 12. This chain's CDR3 is CASTPRGQGLNQPQHF. CDR3 sequence (DNA): TGTGCCAGCACCCCACGTGGACAGGGCTTGAATCAGCCCCAGCATTTT.

The chain employs TRBV7-6 and TRBJ2-3; TRBD2 matches 11 bases. The CDR3 is 16 amino acids. Germline values: CDR1 SGHVS, CDR2 FNYEAQ. The V and J ends lost 2 bases and 6 bases, in that order; junction bases with no gene match: 7. CDR3 in amino acids: CASSLILAGGGDTQYF. For the CDR3, the DNA is TGTGCCAGCAGCTTAATCCTAGCGGGGGGTGGTGATACGCAGTATTTT.

The chain uses TRBV11-1 and TRBJ2-1; 9 bases map to TRBD1. The CDR3 has 14 amino acids. After removal of 6 bases from V and 5 bases from J, the junction contained 5 bases not matched to a gene. Germline CDR1 and CDR2: SGHAT and FQDESV (reference sequence). In nucleotides, the CDR3 is TGTGCCAGCAGACGGGACAGGGCAGACAATGAGCAGTTCTTC. It encodes CASRRDRADNEQFF.

The chain recombines TRBV7-6 with TRBJ2-3, with TRBD2 identical over 14 bases. The J segment lost 5 bases and the V segment lost 4 bases, leaving 14 bases of the junction unmatched. Germline V gene sequence: CDR1 SGHVS, CDR2 FNYEAQ. The CDR3 runs to 19 residues. CDR3 amino acids: CASSSPRGLAGVLGDTQYF. The CDR3 DNA reads as TGTGCCAGCAGCTCACCGAGGGGACTAGCGGGGGTGTTAGGAGATACGCAGTATTTT.

The V gene is TRBV5-1, the J gene TRBJ2-2, with D possibly TRBD2 on 5 matching bases. Per the germline V gene, CDR1 is SGHRS and CDR2 is YFSETQ. There are 12 residues in the CDR3. V lost 5 bases and J lost 6, with 8 bases in between. The CDR3 sequence: CASRRGSGELFF. CDR3 DNA sequence: TGCGCCAGCAGACGGGGATCCGGGGAGCTGTTTTTT.

This clone was picked up a small number of times. The chain is built from TRBV7-6 and TRBJ1-5, with no clear D. The germline V gene has CDR1 SGHVS and CDR2 FNYEAQ. The V end lost 0 bases, the J end lost 5 bases, and 5 bases lay between the germline ends. The CDR3 extends over 13 amino acids. CDR3 bases: TGTGCCAGCAGCTTAGCGCTAGATCAGCCCCAGCATTTT. Its protein product is CASSLALDQPQHF.

The chain uses TRBV2 and TRBJ2-7; 7 bases match TRBD2. The CDR3 is 14 residues long. Per germline, CDR1 SNHLY and CDR2 FYNNEI. J lost 7 bases, V lost 6 bases, and 12 bases had no gene match. The CDR3 protein is CASRTGTGGGEQYF. CDR3 nucleotides: TGTGCCAGCAGGACCGGGACCGGGGGAGGGGAGCAGTACTTC.

This chain joins TRBV19 and TRBJ1-1, with D perhaps TRBD1 (5 bases). The CDR3 extends over 15 amino acids. V was clipped by 2 bases and J by 4 bases, with 14 bases between them. The germline CDR1 and CDR2 sequences are LNHDA and SQIVND (reference sequence). The CDR3 spells CASSISPGSSTEAFF. CDR3 in DNA: TGTGCCAGTAGTATAAGCCCAGGGTCGAGCACTGAAGCTTTCTTT.

V usage is TRBV27 and J usage is TRBJ1-5, with 9 nucleotides matching TRBD1. The CDR3 contains 21 residues. Germline V gene lookup returns CDR1 MNHEY and CDR2 SMNVEV (reference sequence). Trimming at V came to 2 bases and at J to 0 bases, leaving 17 bases not matched to a gene. The CDR3 is CASSLGGPGQGLRPSNQPQHF. The CDR3 nucleotides are TGTGCCAGCAGTTTAGGTGGGCCGGGACAGGGATTACGACCTAGCAATCAGCCCCAGCATTTT.